A single TCR beta chain is shown here with its context. Antigen specificity is unknown. This specimen comes from a study of cytomegalovirus exposure and HLA in healthy donors. Study-wide background: Genetic ancestry analysis placed under 90% of the roughly 400 donors that were genotyped in the Caucasian-associated cluster.

A multiplex PCR was run with 60 Vbeta primers and 13 Jbeta primers. Produced via immunoSEQ multiplex PCR; TCRdb's table is partial and in-frame only. The data show about 120,000 clones, with 83% seen just once and 3.6% held by the top ten. General study points: Follow-up analysis found HLA locus-dependent TCR association rates, highest for DRB1 and lowest for HLA-C.

Germline V lookup: CDR1 LNHDA, CDR2 SQIVND (reference sequence). V was shortened by 1 base and J by 4 bases, with 10 bases between the two germline ends. The CDR3 loop spans 14 amino acids. The sample comprised PBMCs. This chain joins TRBV19 and TRBJ1-2; weak D call: TRBD1 (5 bases). The clonotype comes from a woman aged 40 to 50 in good health and CMV-seropositive. In DNA form, the CDR3 reads TGTGCCAGTAGTATAGGGGACTCTCGCTATGGCTACACCTTC. Its translation: CASSIGDSRYGYTF.